Listed below are T cell receptor beta chains from one sample, sequenced in a study of T cell changes during pregnancy in multiple sclerosis. Profiling relied on immunoSEQ multiplex PCR, and the TCRdb table lists in-frame clones only, not all of them. The table records roughly 51,000 clones, around 94% of them present only once. The material was CD8+ T cells from peripheral blood mononuclear cells, obtained before pregnancy. All receptors derive from a female donor with multiple sclerosis, enrolled in a pregnancy study. The CDR3 runs from the conserved cysteine through the conserved F or W. The D gene is left open where the match is weak.

d_call v_call cdr3_aa
. TRBV6-1 CASSILRDNEQFF
. TRBV15 CATRNSGDTQYF
. TRBV9 CASSVGAVPQQFF
TRBD2 TRBV9 CASSDVAVASGSYNEQFF
. TRBV19 CASSLPAVVTKILMSSYNEQFF
TRBD2 TRBV4-3 CASSQVLLGTSGRINTGELFF
. TRBV7-9 CASRASGYSSYEQYF
TRBD2 TRBV29-1 CSVEGLGGRTGELFF
TRBD1 TRBV5-4 CASSSTVLSTGGSGYTF
TRBD1 TRBV5-6 CASSLNDRAGGELFF
. TRBV7-9 CASSPRGYEQYF
. TRBV19 CASSMDSSQYF
TRBD1 TRBV5-1 CASTTGGGGYTF
TRBD1 TRBV19 CASSIGQGANEQYF